This T cell receptor (beta chain) was recorded in a study of shared clonotypes between healthy human individuals (dated by TCRdb to the early 2020s). Background for the entire study: Two women and three men aged 18 to 49 years were included in the cohort. For each donor, CD4 naive and CD4 memory were each given three plates, CD8 naive was given two plates, and CD8 memory was given one plate. Blood TCR repertoires of five healthy adults were deeply sequenced to estimate repertoire size and the extent of clonotype sharing between individuals. Libraries were prepared and TCR repertoires were sequenced by different laboratories using diverse techniques, in order to increase sequencing depth and limit assay-specific biases. Each donor's leukapheresis produced roughly between roughly 0.85 and 9 billion PBMCs.

The investigation overall reported the following: Pairwise subsampling indicated that sequencing depth was expected to affect the degree of clonotype sharing among donors. Because the study included a small number of donors, the genetic and exposure-history diversity represented was limited. Incomplete sequencing was indicated by rarefaction of sorted-subset datasets, despite the large sequencing depth. When several donors were compared, the shared fraction of clonotypes was around 4.6% for naive CD4, roughly 3.3% for naive CD8, more than 2% for memory CD4, and around 0.4% for memory CD8. Sampling was restricted to blood, and TCR repertoires in tissues likely differ from the TCR repertoires found in blood. Compared with non-shared clonotypes, clonotypes shared by all four sorted-subset donors had higher generation probabilities. Estimated clonotype richness was generally larger for naive than for memory subsets.

The donors were healthy, HIV-negative adults with no recently reported acute infections or vaccinations. Every donor was a Caucasian adult living in Nashville, Tennessee, USA. Magnetic negative selection was used to enrich CD4+ T cells, after which naive cells were positively selected on CD45RA and the negative fraction became the memory subset. After blood collection by leukapheresis, PBMCs were isolated using Ficoll-Histopaque density gradient centrifugation and then cryopreserved in the vapor phase of liquid nitrogen. Purity and quantity of every magnetically sorted T cell population were checked by analytical flow cytometry. Genomic DNA was isolated from every sorted fraction and measured by UV absorbance on a Nanodrop 2000c. The CDR3 holds 15 amino acids from the cysteine to the phenylalanine. This entry keeps only the CDR3 DNA: 45 bases, framed from base 1. The trim is 4 bases for V and 1 base for J, with a gap of 13 bases between the germline ends. CDR1 and CDR2 (SEHNR, FQNEAQ) derive from the germline V gene (reference sequence).

Concerning this clone: Its antigen specificity is not known. No much larger clone is present one base from it, and per-base qualities are unavailable.

Using the deep immunoSEQ assay, multiplex PCR amplified TCR CDR3 regions from genomic DNA. Genomic DNA extracted from each cell subset was distributed evenly over all wells of several immunoSEQ 96-well plates, and each plate served as one replicate. For sorted subsets, approximately 210 ng genomic DNA, equal to some 30,000 T cell genomes, was loaded into each replicate PCR. The purified libraries were quantified using a Qubit 3.0 fluorometer, sized with a Bioanalyzer 2100, and then quantified again using the KAPA Library Quantification kit. Every immunoSEQ 96-well plate was sequenced on a dedicated single-read 150-cycle Illumina NextSeq 550 flow cell. From the authors' description of their analysis: Because the immunoSEQ output held only junctional sequences and lacked quality scores, the filtering could not match the filtering applied to full-length reads. Sequences were annotated with PyIR, a Python wrapper for IgBLAST v1.9, and V/J genes and CDR3 were assigned using IMGT germline references. Reads were filtered out if the reads had weak V/J assignments (E-value above 1e-6), no CDR3, stop codons, out-of-frame junctions, or ambiguous translated residues. V3J clonotypes were defined as sequences sharing the same inferred V gene, J gene, and CDR3 amino acid sequence. To compute the percentage overlap between repertoires, the number of shared unique clonotypes was divided by the size of the smaller repertoire. Richness of each repertoire was evaluated using RTK rarefaction, the Chao1 estimator, and Recon v2.1 estimates of unobserved clonotypes. For all TCRbeta clonotypes obtained by the gDNA method from a few donors, generation probabilities were computed with OLGA. TCRdb took this table from immuneACCESS and kept in-frame rearrangements with V and J called. Such tables lack part of the clones; where checked against another copy, unresolved V genes explain under half of the gap, and the rest is unexplained. That table supplies the V and J calls and clone size; D and trimming were determined from the DNA. The sample contains about 2.4 million clones, 80% to 95% of them found a single time. The ten top clones hold 0.36% of the sample.

Recombination linked TRBV7-9 to TRBJ1-1; too little of a D gene remains to name it. This clonotype originated in a man aged 18 to 30 in good health. Some clones in this sample may be carry-over from other donors' samples. The sample was naive CD4+ T cells from PBMCs. The cell subset or site label here, explained by the study, means: CD45RA+ positively selected. The base sequence is TGTGCCAGCAGCTCGATATCTACACGGAACACTGAAGCTTTCTTT. This yields the protein CASSSISTRNTEAFF.